The clone carrying this TCR beta chain came up a few times. Antigen: not known. Regarding time point: baseline, week 1 (first vaccination visit). Regarding treatment: pre-vaccination baseline after standard-of-care therapy. Clones were read by immunoSEQ multiplex PCR, and TCRdb kept only the in-frame ones, dropping some. The sample records around 37,000 clones, around 78% being singletons. V lost 4 bases, J lost 8 bases, and 5 bases stayed unmatched. Germline CDR1 SGHRS, CDR2 YFSETQ. This CDR3 contains 12 residues. The sample originates from a study of a mutant IDH1 vaccine in newly diagnosed glioma. On the study more broadly: Treated patients, around 60% male and roughly 40% female, averaged approximately 40 years of age. The earlier regimen, radiotherapy, temozolomide, or both, was most often both. Study-wide results and caveats: Pseudoprogression appears to have had no connection to changes in top peripheral T cell clonotypes. Detectable vaccine-induced immune responses arose in about 93% of patients.

The receptor was derived from a man aged 40-49 years with glioma. Some clones in this sample may be carry-over from other donors' samples. The sample consisted of PBMCs, taken from a glioma patient treated with radiotherapy, temozolomide or both. This chain joins TRBV5-1 and TRBJ1-1, with 7 bases fitting TRBD1. The CDR3 loop reads CASSQTDREAFF. The CDR3 coding sequence is TGCGCCAGCAGCCAGACGGACAGGGAAGCTTTCTTT.